Below, 15 T cell receptor beta chains from the same sample are listed, as sequenced in a study of shared T cell receptors in the human thymus. The method was immunoSEQ multiplex PCR; TCRdb's version includes in-frame clones alone and lacks a portion of them. The sample has some 640,000 clones; roughly 86% are singletons. The same data also went into a second study, on human thymus T cells.

Specimen: thymocytes. All receptors come from a boy younger than two with a congenital heart defect.

About this clone: This sample also contains other DNA sequences that code for the same CDR3. This sequence joins TRBV19 and TRBJ2-2; TRBD1 matches at 9 bases. This CDR3 contains 15 residues. The germline V gene encodes CDR1 LNHDA and CDR2 SQIVND (reference sequence). V lost 4 bases to trimming and J lost 1 base; unmatched junction nucleotides: 1. CDR3 loop: CASSTGQGNTGELFF. DNA for the CDR3: TGTGCCAGTAGTACGGGACAGGGGAACACCGGGGAGCTGTTTTTT.

This clone came up a few times. J is TRBJ2-7 and V is TRBV6-1, with TRBD1 matching over 9 bases. This CDR3 region has 17 residues. The ends lost 2 bases at V and 5 bases at J; junction bases unmatched: 13. The germline V gene encodes CDR1 MNHNS and CDR2 SASEGT. The DNA for the CDR3 is TGTGCCAGCAGTGAAAAGACCCCCGGGACAGGGAGTGACGAGCAGTACTTC. This gives the protein CASSEKTPGTGSDEQYF.

The rearrangement uses TRBV6-1 and TRBJ2-7; 8 nucleotides agree with TRBD1. The CDR3 loop spans 14 amino acids. CDR1 is MNHNS and CDR2 is SASEGT in the germline V gene. Trimming took 7 bases from V and 0 from J; bases not matched to a gene: 5. The CDR3 loop reads CASNPDRVSYEQYF. CDR3 coding DNA: TGTGCCAGCAATCCGGACAGGGTCTCCTACGAGCAGTACTTC.

The rearrangement uses TRBV19 and TRBJ2-6; 7 bases match TRBD1. With V trimmed by 4 bases and J by 3 bases, 6 bases remained unmatched. Germline CDR1 reads LNHDA; CDR2 reads SQIVND (reference sequence). CDR3 length: 16 amino acids. The CDR3 here is CASSTTGKDGANVLTF. The CDR3, as DNA: TGTGCCAGTAGTACGACAGGGAAGGATGGGGCCAACGTCCTGACTTTC. Supplemented by reference TRBV19 and TRBJ2-6, the full variable domain reads DGGITQSPKYLFRKEGQNVTLSCEQNLNHDAMYWYRQDPGQGLRLIYYSQIVNDFQKGDIAEGYSVSREKKESFPLTVTSAQKNPTAFYLCASSTTGKDGANVLTFGAGSRLTVL.

This rearrangement joins TRBV6-5 to TRBJ1-1; 7 bases are a match to TRBD1. The CDR3 runs to 13 residues. V was clipped by 6 bases and J by 4 bases; unmatched bases: 5. Germline assignment: CDR1 MNHEY and CDR2 SVGAGI. CDR3 sequence reads: CASRRPGGTEAFF. CDR3 nucleotide sequence: TGTGCCAGCAGGAGACCAGGGGGCACTGAAGCTTTCTTT.

This sequence joins TRBV7-9 and TRBJ1-5; D unclear. CDR1 SEHNR and CDR2 FQNEAQ come from the germline V gene (reference sequence). Deletions cut 4 bases from V and 3 bases from J, with 10 bases between. There are 14 residues in the CDR3. The CDR3 loop reads CASSSTADNQPQHF. In DNA, the CDR3 is TGTGCCAGCAGCTCCACAGCTGACAATCAGCCCCAGCATTTT.

The CDR3 nucleotides read TGTGCCAGCAGCTTAGGGGCCGCGGGAGGAAGCACAGATACGCAGTATTTT. Its translation: CASSLGAAGGSTDTQYF. The chain recombines TRBV11-3 with TRBJ2-3; 8 positions agree with TRBD2. The CDR3 covers 17 residues. Germline V gene sequence: CDR1 SGHNT, CDR2 YENEEA. The V gene end was trimmed by 1 base and the J gene end by 0 bases; junction bases not matched to a gene: 6.

This rearrangement joins TRBV16 to TRBJ1-5; 7 bases map to TRBD1. The germline gives CDR1 KGHSY, CDR2 FQNENV. The CDR3 contains 15 residues. V gave up 0 bases and J gave up 4 bases; unmatched junction bases: 3. The CDR3 here is CASSQSTGENQPQHF. The CDR3 DNA follows: TGTGCCAGCAGCCAATCTACAGGGGAGAATCAGCCCCAGCATTTT.

V usage is TRBV6-5 and J usage is TRBJ2-5, with D possibly matching TRBD1 (6 bases). Germline V gene lookup returns CDR1 MNHEY and CDR2 SVGAGI. The CDR3 sequence is 14 residues long. V was shortened by 5 bases and J by 2 bases, with 12 bases between the two germline ends. The CDR3 region is CASSLGTYQETQYF. CDR3 coding DNA: TGTGCCAGCAGTCTGGGGACATATCAAGAGACCCAGTACTTC.

The chain uses TRBV28 and TRBJ2-7; the match to TRBD2 covers 9 bases. The CDR3 contains 14 residues. Germline V lookup: CDR1 MDHEN, CDR2 SYDVKM. Trimming at V came to 2 bases and at J to 2 bases, leaving 1 base not matched to a gene. The CDR3 here is CASSLLAGPYEQYF. DNA of the CDR3: TGTGCCAGCAGTTTACTAGCGGGACCCTACGAGCAGTACTTC. Complete variable domain (other parts from reference TRBV28 and TRBJ2-7): DVKVTQSSRYLVKRTGEKVFLECVQDMDHENMFWYRQDPGLGLRLIYFSYDVKMKEKGDIPEGYSVSREKKERFSLILESASTNQTSMYLCASSLLAGPYEQYFGPGTRLTVT.

The rearrangement joins TRBV14 to TRBJ1-5; TRBD1 agrees at 9 bases. The CDR3 has 16 residues. V dropped 0 bases and J dropped 6; count of bases not matched to a gene: 6. Germline V CDR1 and CDR2: SGHDN, FVKESK. The CDR3 spells CASSQDWGQGTQPQHF. The CDR3 DNA is TGTGCCAGCAGCCAAGATTGGGGACAGGGCACTCAGCCCCAGCATTTT.

This chain joins TRBV6-5 and TRBJ2-7; D not resolved. This CDR3 is built from 15 residues. In germline, CDR1 is MNHEY, CDR2 SVGAGI. The V gene lost 4 bases and the J gene lost 4 bases, with 17 bases spanning the gap. The DNA of the CDR3 is TGTGCCAGCAGTTTGTATAATGACAAACCATACGAGCAGTACTTC. This translates into CASSLYNDKPYEQYF.

V and J are TRBV5-1 and TRBJ2-7; TRBD1 aligns across 7 bases. CDR3 length: 13 amino acids. The germline gives CDR1 SGHRS, CDR2 YFSETQ. V lost 2 bases, J lost 6 bases, and 5 bases stayed unmatched. The CDR3, as DNA: TGCGCCAGCAGCTTACTTACAGGGGTCGAGCAGTACTTC. It is translated as CASSLLTGVEQYF.

The rearrangement uses TRBV4-1 and TRBJ1-2, with D possibly TRBD1 on 6 matching bases. This CDR3 region has 15 residues. The V gene's germline CDR1 is MGHRA and CDR2 YSYEKL. Trimming removed 0 bases from V and 7 bases from J, with 15 bases in between. The CDR3 here is CASSQDRGQLFGYTF. CDR3 sequence (DNA): TGCGCCAGCAGCCAAGATCGAGGACAGCTATTTGGCTACACCTTC.

This chain links TRBV11-2 with TRBJ2-2; 7 bases line up with TRBD1. There are 16 residues in the CDR3. The ends lost 3 bases at V and 6 bases at J; junction bases unmatched: 10. CDR1 and CDR2 (germline): SGHAT, FQNNGV. The chain's CDR3 is CASSFERQGRAGELFF. CDR3 nucleotides: TGTGCCAGCAGCTTCGAAAGACAGGGCCGAGCCGGGGAGCTGTTTTTT.